This is a list of T cell receptor beta chains from one sample in a study of T cell changes during pregnancy in multiple sclerosis. The repertoire was sequenced with immunoSEQ multiplex PCR; TCRdb's copy has only in-frame clones and lacks some. This sample has tens of thousands of clones, with roughly 89% found just once. Sequencing used peripheral blood, obtained in the second trimester of pregnancy. These receptors were taken from a female donor with multiple sclerosis, enrolled in a pregnancy study. Each CDR3 is given with its conserved first and last residue. A D gene is named only where the DNA matches it firmly. Expanded clones are given a class, and other clones once, few, many or no size at all.

>TRBD1|NA|TRBV5-4|15|TRBJ2-3
CASSLADRGQDTQYF
TGTGCCAGCAGCTTGGCGGACAGGGGGCAAGATACGCAGTATTTT
>TRBD2|NA|TRBV6-5|15|TRBJ2-1
CASSFREGPYNEQFF
TGTGCCAGCAGTTTTCGGGAGGGCCCTTACAATGAGCAGTTCTTC
>NA|once|TRBV7-2|15|TRBJ2-6
CASSLDGGGANVLTF
TGTGCCAGCAGCTTAGACGGGGGTGGGGCCAACGTCCTGACTTTC
>NA|NA|TRBV4-3|21|TRBJ1-6
CASSHLNRDTHMSSYNSPLHF
TGCGCCAGCAGCCACCTAAACCGGGACACCCATATGAGCTCCTATAATTCACCCCTCCACTTT
>TRBD2|NA|TRBV7-8|20|TRBJ2-7
CASSPALGLAGGHTSYEQYF
TGTGCCAGCAGCCCAGCACTCGGACTAGCGGGAGGCCACACCTCCTACGAGCAGTACTTC
>NA|NA|TRBV4-1|16|TRBJ2-3
CASSRRVAEGTDTQYF
TGCGCCAGCAGCCGGAGGGTAGCGGAAGGCACAGATACGCAGTATTTT
>NA|NA|TRBV6-6|15|TRBJ2-7
CASSYSGRGAYEQYF
TGTGCCAGCAGTTACTCTGGGCGGGGAGCCTACGAGCAGTACTTC
>TRBD2|NA|TRBV5-5|15|TRBJ2-7
CASSPIAGSTYEQYF
TGTGCCAGCAGCCCTATAGCGGGGTCCACCTACGAGCAGTACTTC
>NA|NA|TRBV7-8|15|TRBJ2-6
CASSLRETGANVLTF
TGTGCCAGCAGCTTGAGGGAAACTGGGGCCAACGTCCTGACTTTC
>NA|NA|TRBV28|17|TRBJ1-1
CASSYDALDRDIGEAFF
TGTGCCAGCAGCTACGACGCACTGGACCGGGACATAGGTGAAGCTTTCTTT
>TRBD2|NA|TRBV7-8|15|TRBJ2-1
CASSLVTAGGNEQFF
TGTGCCAGCAGCTTAGTTACAGCGGGAGGGAATGAGCAGTTCTTC
>TRBD2|NA|TRBV19|17|TRBJ2-1
CASSIFTSGAAYNEQFF
TGTGCCAGTAGTATATTTACTAGCGGGGCCGCCTACAATGAGCAGTTCTTC
>TRBD2|once|TRBV7-7|15|TRBJ2-5
CASSLAEREGETQYF
TGTGCTAGCAGCTTAGCCGAGCGGGAGGGAGAGACCCAGTACTTC
>TRBD2|NA|TRBV6-4|15|TRBJ2-3
CASRGTSGGTDTQYF
TGTGCCAGCAGGGGTACTAGCGGTGGCACAGATACGCAGTATTTT
>NA|NA|TRBV7-9|15|TRBJ1-1
CASSLANSPGTEAFF
TGTGCCAGCAGCTTAGCGAACAGCCCGGGGACTGAAGCTTTCTTT
>NA|NA|TRBV5-5|17|TRBJ1-3
CASSLGRGTFSGNTIYF
TGTGCCAGCAGCTTGGGGCGGGGAACCTTCTCTGGAAACACCATATATTTT
>NA|once|TRBV7-8|17|TRBJ2-3
CASTDAETAPRTDTQYF
TGTGCCAGCACCGACGCCGAGACAGCCCCCCGCACAGATACGCAGTATTTT
>TRBD1|NA|TRBV2|16|TRBJ2-4
CASTLNPAGGKNIQYF
TGTGCCAGCACTCTAAACCCGGCAGGGGGCAAAAACATTCAGTACTTC
>TRBD2|NA|TRBV10-3|15|TRBJ2-3
CAISQTSGSTDTQYF
TGTGCCATCAGTCAGACTAGCGGGAGCACAGATACGCAGTATTTT
>NA|NA|TRBV30|12|TRBJ1-1
CAWSRVNTEAFF
TGTGCCTGGAGTCGTGTGAACACTGAAGCTTTCTTT
>TRBD1|once|TRBV5-6|15|TRBJ1-2
CASSAKTGTNYGYTF
TGTGCCAGCAGCGCAAAGACAGGGACCAACTATGGCTACACCTTC
>TRBD1|NA|TRBV28|14|TRBJ1-5
CASSMDRVDQPQHF
TGTGCCAGCAGTATGGACAGGGTAGATCAGCCCCAGCATTTT
>NA|NA|TRBV2|14|TRBJ2-7
CASTPGTSIGEQYF
TGTGCCAGCACCCCCGGGACATCTATTGGGGAGCAGTACTTC
>TRBD2|NA|TRBV6-1|16|TRBJ2-1
CASSVGLAGGNNEQFF
TGTGCCAGCAGTGTAGGACTAGCGGGGGGGAACAATGAGCAGTTCTTC
>TRBD2|NA|TRBV28|16|TRBJ2-1
CASSDPRSGGRNEQFF
TGTGCCAGCAGTGACCCTCGGTCGGGAGGGAGGAATGAGCAGTTCTTC
>TRBD2|NA|TRBV27|16|TRBJ2-7
CASSSSRLAGLYEQYF
TGTGCCAGCAGTTCCTCGCGACTAGCGGGACTCTACGAGCAGTACTTC
>TRBD2|NA|TRBV19|13|TRBJ2-1
CASSIRTSGEQFF
TGTGCCAGTAGTATTCGGACTAGCGGTGAGCAGTTCTTC
>TRBD1|NA|TRBV4-1|16|TRBJ2-1
CASSQGDRGSYNEQFF
TGCGCCAGCAGCCAAGGGGACAGGGGCTCCTACAATGAGCAGTTCTTC
>NA|NA|TRBV4-1|16|TRBJ1-1
CASSLSGVSMNTEAFF
TGCGCCAGCAGCCTCTCGGGGGTATCGATGAACACTGAAGCTTTCTTT
>NA|NA|TRBV18|13|TRBJ1-1
CASSASGETEAFF
TGTGCCAGCTCAGCGTCAGGGGAAACTGAAGCTTTCTTT
>NA|once|TRBV6-4|15|TRBJ1-4
CASSEKEGPNEKLFF
TGTGCCAGCAGTGAAAAGGAGGGTCCTAATGAAAAACTGTTTTTT
>NA|NA|TRBV28|11|TRBJ2-3
CASSPGDTQYF
TGTGCCAGCAGCCCAGGGGATACGCAGTATTTT
>TRBD2|NA|TRBV5-5|17|TRBJ2-2
CATSRTSGRYHTGELFF
TGTGCCACCTCACGCACTAGCGGGAGGTATCACACCGGGGAGCTGTTTTTT
>NA|once|TRBV11-3|12|TRBJ1-1
CASVGGNTEAFF
TGTGCCAGCGTCGGAGGGAACACTGAAGCTTTCTTT
>TRBD2|NA|TRBV5-1|17|TRBJ2-5
CASSLAKIAGQVETQYF
TGCGCCAGCAGCTTGGCCAAGATAGCGGGTCAGGTGGAGACCCAGTACTTC
>TRBD2|once|TRBV7-2|15|TRBJ2-7
CASSLGGGTSYEQYF
TGTGCCAGCAGCTTAGGCGGGGGTACCTCCTACGAGCAGTACTTC
>NA|NA|TRBV13|15|TRBJ2-1
CASSGTEYPYNEQFF
TGTGCCAGCAGCGGAACAGAATACCCCTACAATGAGCAGTTCTTC
>TRBD1|once|TRBV2|18|TRBJ1-1
CASSEALWTGGMNTEAFF
TGTGCCAGCAGTGAAGCGCTCTGGACAGGGGGGATGAACACTGAAGCTTTCTTT
>NA|NA|TRBV2|13|TRBJ1-5
CASKGDEDQPQHF
TGTGCCAGCAAGGGGGACGAGGATCAGCCCCAGCATTTT
>TRBD1|NA|TRBV11-1|15|TRBJ2-3
CASSSDRGPTDTQYF
TGTGCCAGCAGCTCCGACAGGGGGCCCACAGATACGCAGTATTTT
>NA|NA|TRBV10-1|12|TRBJ2-5
CASILGVETQYF
TGCGCCAGCATCTTAGGGGTGGAGACCCAGTACTTC
>NA|NA|TRBV10-3|14|TRBJ2-7
CAISESKLSYEQYF
TGTGCCATCAGTGAGTCGAAGCTCTCCTACGAGCAGTACTTC
>TRBD1|NA|TRBV5-4|15|TRBJ2-2
CASSLRDRGYGELFF
TGTGCCAGCAGCTTGAGGGACAGGGGGTACGGGGAGCTGTTTTTT
>NA|NA|TRBV19|13|TRBJ1-2
CASSMGRIYGYTF
TGTGCCAGTAGTATGGGGCGGATCTATGGCTACACCTTC
>TRBD1|NA|TRBV5-6|15|TRBJ2-1
CASRRTGQPYNEQFF
TGTGCCAGCAGACGGACAGGTCAGCCCTACAATGAGCAGTTCTTC
>TRBD2|once|TRBV28|19|TRBJ2-1
CASSLWVSLAGAGELEQFF
TGTGCCAGCAGTTTATGGGTAAGCCTAGCGGGAGCTGGGGAACTTGAGCAGTTCTTC
>NA|NA|TRBV5-5|14|TRBJ1-5
CASSPGEDNQPQHF
TGTGCCAGCAGCCCCGGGGAGGACAATCAGCCCCAGCATTTT
>TRBD2|once|TRBV5-1|18|TRBJ2-3
CASGTGTGRLAGADTQYF
TGCGCCAGCGGTACCGGGACAGGACGACTAGCGGGAGCAGATACGCAGTATTTT
>TRBD1|NA|TRBV19|19|TRBJ1-2
CASSTLLKTPGQANYGYTF
TGTGCCAGTAGTACACTTCTGAAGACGCCGGGACAGGCTAACTATGGCTACACCTTC